The TCR beta chain described here comes from a study of breast tumors, draining lymph nodes, adjacent tissues. The study, taken as a whole, reports: Luminal-like breast cancer showed significantly greater tumor-nontumor repertoire similarity than basal-like breast cancer did.

Points on this clonotype: Its antigen is still unknown.

The lymph nodes were axillary draining lymph nodes from breast cancer patients. TCRdb ran MiXCR on the multiplex PCR reads and lists one entry per CDR3 protein. The sample shows over 200,000 distinct CDR3 sequences, nearly 35% of them seen only once. Losses at the gene ends were 6 bases for V and 5 bases for J; bases not matched to a gene: 7. The CDR3 runs to 14 residues. The germline V gene has CDR1 MNHEY and CDR2 SVGAGI. The sequenced sample consisted of axillary lymph node tissue. The J gene is TRBJ2-3, the V gene TRBV6-5; TRBD1 matches 8 bases. The sequence came from a female donor with breast cancer. Some clones in this sample may be carry-over from other donors' samples. The CDR3 protein is CASSPWTGKDTQYF. The CDR3, as DNA: TGTGCCAGCAGCCCCTGGACAGGGAAAGATACGCAGTATTTT.